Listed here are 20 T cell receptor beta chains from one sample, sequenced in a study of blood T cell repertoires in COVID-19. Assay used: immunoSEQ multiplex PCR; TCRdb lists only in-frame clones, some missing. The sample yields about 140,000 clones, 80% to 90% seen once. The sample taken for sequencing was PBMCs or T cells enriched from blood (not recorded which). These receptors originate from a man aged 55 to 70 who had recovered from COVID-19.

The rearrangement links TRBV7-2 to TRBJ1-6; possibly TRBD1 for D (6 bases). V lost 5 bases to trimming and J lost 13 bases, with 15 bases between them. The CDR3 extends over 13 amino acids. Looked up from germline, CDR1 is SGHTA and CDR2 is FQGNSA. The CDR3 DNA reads TGTGCCAGCAGCCCCTCACAGGGCCGGCCCCTCCACTTT. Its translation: CASSPSQGRPLHF. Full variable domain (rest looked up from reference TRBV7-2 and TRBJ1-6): GAGVSQSPSNKVTEKGKDVELRCDPISGHTALYWYRQSLGQGLEFLIYFQGNSAPDKSGLPSDRFSAERTGGSVSTLTIQRTQQEDSAVYLCASSPSQGRPLHFGNGTRLTVT.

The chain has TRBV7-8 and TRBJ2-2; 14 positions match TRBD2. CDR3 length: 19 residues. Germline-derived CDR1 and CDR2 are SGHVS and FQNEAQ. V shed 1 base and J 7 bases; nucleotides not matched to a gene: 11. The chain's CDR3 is CASSLVGGTSGSWIGELFF. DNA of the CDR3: TGTGCCAGCAGCTTAGTTGGCGGGACTAGCGGGAGTTGGATCGGGGAGCTGTTTTTT. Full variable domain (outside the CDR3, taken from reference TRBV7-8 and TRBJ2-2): GAGVSQSPRYKVAKRGQDVALRCDPISGHVSLFWYQQALGQGPEFLTYFQNEAQLDKSGLPSDRFFAERPEGSVSTLKIQRTQQEDSAVYLCASSLVGGTSGSWIGELFFGEGSRLTVL.

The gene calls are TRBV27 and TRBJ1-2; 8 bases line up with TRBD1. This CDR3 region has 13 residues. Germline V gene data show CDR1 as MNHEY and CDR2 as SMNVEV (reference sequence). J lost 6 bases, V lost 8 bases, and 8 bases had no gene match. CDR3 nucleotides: TGTGCCAGCTCCAGGACAGGGACCCATGGCTACACCTTC. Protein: CASSRTGTHGYTF.

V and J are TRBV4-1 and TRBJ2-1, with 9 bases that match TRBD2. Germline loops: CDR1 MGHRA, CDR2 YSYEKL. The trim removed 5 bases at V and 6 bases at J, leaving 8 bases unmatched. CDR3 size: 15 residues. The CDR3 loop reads CASSKREESSNEQFF. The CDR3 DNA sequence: TGCGCCAGCAGCAAGCGGGAGGAGTCGAGCAATGAGCAGTTCTTC.

The CDR3 sequence: CASSQGQGGIMNTEAFF. CDR3 in DNA: TGCGCCAGCAGCCAGGGACAGGGCGGAATCATGAACACTGAAGCTTTCTTT. This chain links TRBV5-1 with TRBJ1-1, with 9 positions matching TRBD1. In germline, CDR1 is SGHRS, CDR2 YFSETQ. V was pared by 4 bases and J by 0 bases, with 10 bases of the junction left unmatched. CDR3 length: 17 residues.

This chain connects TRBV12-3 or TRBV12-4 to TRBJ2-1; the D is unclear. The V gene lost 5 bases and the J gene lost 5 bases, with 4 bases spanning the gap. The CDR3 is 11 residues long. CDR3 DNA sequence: TGTGCCAGCAGTCTCGACAATGAGCAGTTCTTC. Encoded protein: CASSLDNEQFF.

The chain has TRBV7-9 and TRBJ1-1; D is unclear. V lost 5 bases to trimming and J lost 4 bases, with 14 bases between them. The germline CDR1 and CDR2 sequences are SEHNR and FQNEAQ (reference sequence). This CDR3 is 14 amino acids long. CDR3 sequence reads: CASSGLGEGTEAFF. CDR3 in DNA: TGTGCCAGCAGCGGCCTCGGTGAGGGCACTGAAGCTTTCTTT.

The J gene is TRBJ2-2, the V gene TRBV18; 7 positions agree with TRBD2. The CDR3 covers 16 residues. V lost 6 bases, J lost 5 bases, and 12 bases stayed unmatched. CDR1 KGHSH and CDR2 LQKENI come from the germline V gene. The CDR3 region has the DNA TGTGCCAGCTCTCCCAAGGGGCTAGCGGTTACCGGGGAGCTGTTTTTT. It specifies CASSPKGLAVTGELFF. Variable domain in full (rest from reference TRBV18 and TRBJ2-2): NAGVMQNPRHLVRRRGQEARLRCSPMKGHSHVYWYRQLPEEGLKFMVYLQKENIIDESGMPKERFSAEFPKEGPSILRIQQVVRGDSAAYFCASSPKGLAVTGELFFGEGSRLTVL.

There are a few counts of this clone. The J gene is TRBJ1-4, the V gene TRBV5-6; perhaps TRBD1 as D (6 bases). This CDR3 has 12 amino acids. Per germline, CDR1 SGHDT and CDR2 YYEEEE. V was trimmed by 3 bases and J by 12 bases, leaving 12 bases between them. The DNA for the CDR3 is TGTGCCAGCAGCTGGGGGGGACACGAACTGTTTTTT. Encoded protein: CASSWGGHELFF.

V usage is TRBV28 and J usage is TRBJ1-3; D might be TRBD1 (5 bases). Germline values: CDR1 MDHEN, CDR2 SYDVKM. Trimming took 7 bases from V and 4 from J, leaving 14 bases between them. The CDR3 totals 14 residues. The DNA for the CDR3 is TGTGCCAGCAAGGCCCCAGGGTCGGGAAACACCATATATTTT. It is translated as CASKAPGSGNTIYF.

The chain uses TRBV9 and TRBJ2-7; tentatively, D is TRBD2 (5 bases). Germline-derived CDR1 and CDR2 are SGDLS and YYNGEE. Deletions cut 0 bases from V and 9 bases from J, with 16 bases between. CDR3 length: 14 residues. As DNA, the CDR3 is TGTGCCAGCAGCGTAGAGGCCGGGAAAGAAACGCAGTACTTC. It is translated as CASSVEAGKETQYF. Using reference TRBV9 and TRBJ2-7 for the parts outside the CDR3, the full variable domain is DSGVTQTPKHLITATGQRVTLRCSPRSGDLSVYWYQQSLDQGLQFLIQYYNGEERAKGNILERFSAQQFPDLHSELNLSSLELGDSALYFCASSVEAGKETQYFGPGTRLTVT.

The DNA of the CDR3 is TGTGCCACCACAAGCGTCGTGTTAGGTGGGGAGACCCAGTACTTC. This encodes CATTSVVLGGETQYF. The chain couples TRBV28 to TRBJ2-5, with unresolved D. Trimming stripped 10 bases from V and 5 bases from J, with 23 bases between. This CDR3 contains 15 residues. CDR1 is MDHEN, CDR2 SYDVKM, per germline.

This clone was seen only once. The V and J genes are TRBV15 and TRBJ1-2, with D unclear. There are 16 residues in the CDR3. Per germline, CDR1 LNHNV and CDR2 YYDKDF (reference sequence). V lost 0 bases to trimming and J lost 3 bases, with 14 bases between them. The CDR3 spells CATSRDPNPRDYGYTF. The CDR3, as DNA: TGTGCCACCAGCAGAGACCCGAACCCGCGGGACTATGGCTACACCTTC.

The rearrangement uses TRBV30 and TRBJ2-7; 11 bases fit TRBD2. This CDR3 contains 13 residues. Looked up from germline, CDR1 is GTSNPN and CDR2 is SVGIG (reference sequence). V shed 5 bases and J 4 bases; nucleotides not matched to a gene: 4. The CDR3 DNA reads TGTGCCTGGCGACTAGCGGGGCCATACGAGCAGTACTTC. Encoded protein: CAWRLAGPYEQYF.

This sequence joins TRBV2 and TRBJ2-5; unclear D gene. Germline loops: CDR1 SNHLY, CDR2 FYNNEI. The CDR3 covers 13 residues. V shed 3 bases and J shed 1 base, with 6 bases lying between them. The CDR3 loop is CASSEYSQETQYF. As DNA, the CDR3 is TGTGCCAGCAGTGAGTACAGCCAAGAGACCCAGTACTTC.

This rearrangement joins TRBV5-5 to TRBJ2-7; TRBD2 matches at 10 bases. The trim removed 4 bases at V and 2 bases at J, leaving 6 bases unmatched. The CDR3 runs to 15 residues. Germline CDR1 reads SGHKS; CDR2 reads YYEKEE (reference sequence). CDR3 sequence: CASSATSGTTYEQYF. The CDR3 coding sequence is TGTGCCAGCAGCGCCACTAGCGGGACGACCTACGAGCAGTACTTC. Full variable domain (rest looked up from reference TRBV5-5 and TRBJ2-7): DAGVTQSPTHLIKTRGQQVTLRCSPISGHKSVSWYQQVLGQGPQFIFQYYEKEERGRGNFPDRFSARQFPNYSSELNVNALLLGDSALYLCASSATSGTTYEQYFGPGTRLTVT.

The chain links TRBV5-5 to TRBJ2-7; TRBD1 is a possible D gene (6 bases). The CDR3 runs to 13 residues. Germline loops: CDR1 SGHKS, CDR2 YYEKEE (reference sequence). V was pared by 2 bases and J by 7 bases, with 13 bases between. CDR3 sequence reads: CASSFPPGAEQYF. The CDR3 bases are TGTGCCAGCAGCTTCCCCCCAGGGGCAGAGCAGTACTTC. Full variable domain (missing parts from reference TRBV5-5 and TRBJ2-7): DAGVTQSPTHLIKTRGQQVTLRCSPISGHKSVSWYQQVLGQGPQFIFQYYEKEERGRGNFPDRFSARQFPNYSSELNVNALLLGDSALYLCASSFPPGAEQYFGPGTRLTVT.

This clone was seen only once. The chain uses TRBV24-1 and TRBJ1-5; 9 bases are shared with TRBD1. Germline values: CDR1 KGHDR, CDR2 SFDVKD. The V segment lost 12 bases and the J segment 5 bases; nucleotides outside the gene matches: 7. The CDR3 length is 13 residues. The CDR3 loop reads CAAGGTGYQPQHF. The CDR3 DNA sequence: TGTGCCGCCGGGGGGACAGGGTATCAGCCCCAGCATTTT.

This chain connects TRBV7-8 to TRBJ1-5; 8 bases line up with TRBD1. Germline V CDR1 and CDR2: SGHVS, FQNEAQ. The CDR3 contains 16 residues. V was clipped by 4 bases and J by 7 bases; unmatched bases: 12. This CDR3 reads CASSSRTGSLGQPQHF. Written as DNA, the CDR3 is TGTGCCAGCAGCTCCAGGACAGGGTCCCTTGGGCAGCCCCAGCATTTT.

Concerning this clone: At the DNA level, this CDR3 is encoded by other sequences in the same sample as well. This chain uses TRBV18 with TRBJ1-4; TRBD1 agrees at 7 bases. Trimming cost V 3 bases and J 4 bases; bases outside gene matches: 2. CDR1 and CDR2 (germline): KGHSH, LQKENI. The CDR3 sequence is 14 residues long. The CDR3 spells CASSPSGGNEKLFF. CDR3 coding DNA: TGTGCCAGCTCACCGTCAGGGGGTAATGAAAAACTGTTTTTT. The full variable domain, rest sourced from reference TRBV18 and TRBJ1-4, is NAGVMQNPRHLVRRRGQEARLRCSPMKGHSHVYWYRQLPEEGLKFMVYLQKENIIDESGMPKERFSAEFPKEGPSILRIQQVVRGDSAAYFCASSPSGGNEKLFFGSGTQLSVL.